The rows below give T cell receptor beta chains drawn from one sample of a study of shared clonotypes between healthy human individuals. Produced via immunoSEQ multiplex PCR; TCRdb's table is partial and in-frame only. Among approximately 1.5 million clones listed, less than 99% were seen once. Input material: naive CD4+ T cells sorted from blood. The receptors come from a man aged 25-45 years in good health. Each CDR3 is given with its conserved first and last residue.

v_call cdr3_aa
TRBV5-1 CASSLVASGTYEQYF
TRBV14 CASSQGLKNLKNQPQHF
TRBV7-2 CASSFSDFPGQPQHF
TRBV5-4 CASSHGSGGPTDTQYF
TRBV5-4 CASSPVVAGSSSYNEQFF
TRBV5-1 CASSLGLVRSYNEQFF
TRBV5-1 CASSLAAASNEQFF
TRBV18 CASSPSLRPTEAFF
TRBV4-1 CASTHPLLANYGYTF
TRBV6-5 CASTDGGIGGYTF
TRBV5-4 CASSPTGGLNTGELFF
TRBV18 CASSPRRTYEQYF
TRBV28 CASRNYDMGGTEAFF
TRBV10-3 CAIKGPDRGDTQYF
TRBV2 CASSETGFEQFF
TRBV9 CASSYSGSVGEQYF
TRBV12-5 CASGPGLAGNEQFF
TRBV28 CASRGGGETQYF
TRBV9 CASSQGGYVHEQFF
TRBV5-5 CASNTGLSSGNTIYF
TRBV7-8 CASSLVGQGGQAFF
TRBV28 CASTPPGLAGGYPSTDTQYF